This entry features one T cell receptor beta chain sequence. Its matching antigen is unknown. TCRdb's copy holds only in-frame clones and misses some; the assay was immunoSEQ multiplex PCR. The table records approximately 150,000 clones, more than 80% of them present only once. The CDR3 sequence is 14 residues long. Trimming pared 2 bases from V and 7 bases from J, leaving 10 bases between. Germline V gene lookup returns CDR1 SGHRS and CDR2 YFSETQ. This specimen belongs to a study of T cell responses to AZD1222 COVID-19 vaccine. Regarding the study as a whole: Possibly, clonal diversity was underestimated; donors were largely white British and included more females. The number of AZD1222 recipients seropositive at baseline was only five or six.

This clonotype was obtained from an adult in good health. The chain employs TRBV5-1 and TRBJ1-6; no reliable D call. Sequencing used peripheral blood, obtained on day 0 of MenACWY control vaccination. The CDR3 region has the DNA TGCGCCAGCAGCTTAAGGAACAGAAATTCACCCCTCCACTTT. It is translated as CASSLRNRNSPLHF.